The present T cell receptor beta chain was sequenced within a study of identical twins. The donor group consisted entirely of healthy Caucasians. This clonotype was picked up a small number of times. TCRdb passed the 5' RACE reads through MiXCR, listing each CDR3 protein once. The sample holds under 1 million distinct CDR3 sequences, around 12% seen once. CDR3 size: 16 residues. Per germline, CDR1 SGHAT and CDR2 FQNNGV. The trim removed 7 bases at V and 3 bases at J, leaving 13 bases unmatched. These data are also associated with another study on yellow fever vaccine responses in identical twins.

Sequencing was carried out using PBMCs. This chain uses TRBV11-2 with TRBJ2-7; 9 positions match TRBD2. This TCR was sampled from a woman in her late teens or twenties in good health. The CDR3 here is CASTPQLAGGVYEQYF. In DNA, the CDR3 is TGTGCCAGCACCCCTCAGTTGGCGGGAGGGGTCTACGAGCAGTACTTC.